This TCR beta chain is drawn from a study of tumor-infiltrating lymphocytes in localized non-small cell lung cancer. This clone is judged medium-sized. Antigen specificity is unknown. Sequenced by immunoSEQ multiplex PCR; TCRdb stores in-frame clones only, minus some. Here the sample spans over 10,000 clones, around 76% being singletons. General study findings and limits: Different pieces of the same tissue went to different assays, confounding technical variation with intratumor heterogeneity. Compared with uninvolved lung, tumors showed higher T cell infiltration by TCRbeta sequencing.

This CDR3 spans 15 amino acids. The ends lost 6 bases at V and 4 bases at J; junction bases unmatched: 8. Germline lookup yields CDR1 SNHLY and CDR2 FYNNEI. The sample was uninvolved lung tissue not adjacent to the tumor. The V call is TRBV2, the J call TRBJ1-1; 10 bases are a match to TRBD1. The clonotype originates from a human donor with non-small cell lung cancer. CDR3 DNA sequence: TGTGCCAGCAGGCCCCCGGGACAGGGGCGCACTGAAGCTTTCTTT. Amino acids: CASRPPGQGRTEAFF.